One and the same sample provided the 21 T cell receptor beta chains below, sequenced in a study of CD8 T cells in Susac syndrome (dated by TCRdb to the late 2010s). Libraries were made using the immunoSEQ multiplex PCR assay. RNA was extracted using the RNeasy kit, and roughly 0.5 to 1 ug of the RNA was reverse transcribed with random hexamers. TCRdb redid the processing of the public reads, applying fastp at Q25 and MiXCR, and retained in-frame beta chains. Each entry is one CDR3 protein sequence, shown with its most common DNA and genes. The sample includes around 200,000 distinct CDR3 sequences, with about 95% observed a single time. The top ten hold about 0.15% of the sample. The sequencing sample was made of CD8+ T cells from PBMCs. These receptors came from a human donor with Susac syndrome.

The chain combines TRBV6-2 or TRBV6-3 with TRBJ1-2; D call uncertain. The CDR3 covers 17 residues. Germline assignment: CDR1 MNHEY and CDR2 SVGEGT. Between the trimmed V and J ends, which lost 7 bases and 5 bases, there was a span of 26 bases. In DNA form, the CDR3 reads TGTGCCAGCACCCCCTCCAACCTCCTCAAGACTTTATATGGCTACACCTTC. Protein product: CASTPSNLLKTLYGYTF.

The chain carries TRBV19 and TRBJ1-1; a weak D match, TRBD1 (5 bases). CDR3 size: 15 residues. V was shortened by 0 bases and J by 4 bases, with 12 bases between the two germline ends. Germline CDR1 reads LNHDA; CDR2 reads SQIVND (reference sequence). CDR3 sequence: CASSIDPGMGTEAFF. CDR3 in DNA: TGTGCCAGTAGTATAGACCCAGGGATGGGCACTGAAGCTTTCTTT.

The chain links TRBV9 to TRBJ1-1; D not certain. The CDR3 consists of 19 residues. Germline-derived CDR1 and CDR2 are SGDLS and YYNGEE. V was pared by 4 bases and J by 1 base, with 26 bases between. The CDR3 nucleotides read TGTGCCAGCAGCACTCAGTCCCTCCTATTACATAACCCGAACACTGAAGCTTTCTTT. Its translation is CASSTQSLLLHNPNTEAFF.

This chain links TRBV9 with TRBJ2-3; D is unclear. V was shortened by 1 base and J by 0 bases, with 21 bases between the two germline ends. Germline V gives CDR1 SGDLS, CDR2 YYNGEE. CDR3 length: 19 residues. DNA for the CDR3: TGTGCCAGCAGCGTAATGTACGCGGCAGCCCAATACAGCACAGATACGCAGTATTTT. Its translation: CASSVMYAAAQYSTDTQYF.

The chain recombines TRBV12-3 or TRBV12-4 with TRBJ1-1, with 7 positions matching TRBD1. The CDR3 loop spans 13 amino acids. V shed 5 bases and J 5 bases; nucleotides not matched to a gene: 5. CDR3 amino acids: CASSPRTGTEAFF. The CDR3 DNA follows: TGTGCCAGCAGTCCTCGGACAGGAACTGAAGCTTTCTTT.

The gene calls are TRBV4-1 and TRBJ2-1, with D hard to call. Trimming removed 5 bases from V and 8 bases from J, with 16 bases in between. CDR3 size: 14 residues. CDR1 and CDR2 (germline): MGHRA, YSYEKL. The CDR3 DNA is TGCGCCAGCAGCGCGGTTGTTTCTGTTGATGAGCAGTTCTTC. It codes for CASSAVVSVDEQFF.

This clonotype occurred once. This sequence joins TRBV11-2 and TRBJ2-2; D unclear. The germline V gene encodes CDR1 SGHAT and CDR2 FQNNGV. The CDR3 covers 13 residues. Trimming took 8 bases from V and 4 from J, leaving 11 bases between them. This CDR3 is CASWSVGTGELFF. The CDR3 region has the DNA TGTGCCAGCTGGAGCGTCGGCACCGGGGAGCTGTTTTTT.

This clonotype has a single count. The chain combines TRBV5-6 with TRBJ2-3; unclear D gene. The germline V and J ends were trimmed by 7 bases and 4 bases, with 13 bases remaining between them. The CDR3 is made up of 13 amino acids. Looked up from germline, CDR1 is SGHDT and CDR2 is YYEEEE. CDR3 loop: CASGALLADTQYF. The CDR3 nucleotides read TGTGCCAGCGGAGCATTATTGGCAGATACGCAGTATTTT. The complete variable domain, with remaining parts taken from reference TRBV5-6 and TRBJ2-3, reads DAGVTQSPTHLIKTRGQQVTLRCSPKSGHDTVSWYQQALGQGPQFIFQYYEEEERQRGNFPDRFSGHQFPNYSSELNVNALLLGDSALYLCASGALLADTQYFGPGTRLTVL.

Here the CDR3 DNA reads TGTGCCAGCAGTTACTCGAGTGAAGGGAGGGGAAACACCATATATTTT. Its protein product is CASSYSSEGRGNTIYF. This chain connects TRBV6-5 to TRBJ1-3, with D hard to call. The V gene lost 0 bases and the J gene lost 4 bases, with 13 bases spanning the gap. CDR3 length: 16 amino acids. Per the germline V gene, CDR1 is MNHEY and CDR2 is SVGAGI.

The V and J genes are TRBV24-1 and TRBJ2-3; no definite D call. Trimming removed 2 bases from V and 5 bases from J, with 4 bases in between. Germline values: CDR1 KGHDR, CDR2 SFDVKD. The CDR3 is 12 residues long. The CDR3 sequence is CATSDSGDTQYF. The CDR3, as DNA: TGTGCCACCAGTGATTCAGGAGATACGCAGTATTTT.

In nucleotides, the CDR3 is TGTGCCAGCAGTGCGGACCCGAGCTCCTACAATGAGCAGTTCTTC. Translated: CASSADPSSYNEQFF. V is TRBV28 and J is TRBJ2-1, with D unclear. This CDR3 region has 15 residues. Germline V CDR1 and CDR2: MDHEN, SYDVKM. V gave up 5 bases and J gave up 0 bases, with 11 bases separating them. Complete variable domain (other parts from reference TRBV28 and TRBJ2-1): DVKVTQSSRYLVKRTGEKVFLECVQDMDHENMFWYRQDPGLGLRLIYFSYDVKMKEKGDIPEGYSVSREKKERFSLILESASTNQTSMYLCASSADPSSYNEQFFGPGTRLTVL.

The chain uses TRBV20-1 and TRBJ1-2; perhaps TRBD1 as D (5 bases). The CDR3 extends over 15 amino acids. The germline V gene has CDR1 DFQATT and CDR2 SNEGSKA (reference sequence). Trimming took 0 bases from V and 2 from J, leaving 13 bases between them. This chain's CDR3 is CSAREGPGLNYGYTF. CDR3 coding DNA: TGCAGTGCTAGAGAGGGGCCAGGTCTGAACTATGGCTACACCTTC.

This clonotype came up once. The CDR3 reads CASSKDRMEEQFF. CDR3 DNA: TGTGCCAGCAGCAAAGACCGGATGGAGGAGCAGTTCTTC. This chain uses TRBV21-1 with TRBJ2-1. TRBV21-1 is noted as a pseudogene. CDR3 length: 13 amino acids.

The genes are TRBV12-3 or TRBV12-4 and TRBJ1-2, with D possibly TRBD1 on 5 matching bases. The ends were cut back, 2 bases at V and 8 bases at J, with 15 bases in the middle. The CDR3 runs to 14 residues. The CDR3 here is CASSLTPQGEGYTF. The CDR3 coding sequence is TGTGCCAGCAGTTTAACTCCTCAGGGTGAGGGCTACACCTTC.

J is TRBJ2-2 and V is TRBV6-5, with D uncertain. V shed 6 bases and J shed 6 bases, with 8 bases lying between them. The CDR3 totals 12 residues. Germline V CDR1 and CDR2: MNHEY, SVGAGI. This chain's CDR3 is CASSPGPGELFF. The CDR3 DNA follows: TGTGCCAGCAGCCCCGGACCCGGGGAGCTGTTTTTT.

The genes are TRBV6-5 and TRBJ2-2; possibly TRBD2 for D (7 bases). CDR1 MNHEY and CDR2 SVGAGI come from the germline V gene. Deletions cut 2 bases from V and 4 bases from J, with 11 bases between. The CDR3 is 15 amino acids. CDR3 amino acids: CASSYKGEGTGELFF. The CDR3 DNA is TGTGCCAGCAGTTACAAGGGGGAGGGCACCGGGGAGCTGTTTTTT.

This rearrangement joins TRBV6-5 to TRBJ2-7; the match to TRBD1 covers 10 bases. The germline CDR1 and CDR2 sequences are MNHEY and SVGAGI. With 0 bases clipped from V and 3 bases from J, the junction kept 5 bases outside the gene matches. The length of the CDR3 is 16 residues. CDR3 coding DNA: TGTGCCAGCAGTTACTCCCTAGGACAGGGGGACTACGAGCAGTACTTC. The encoded protein is CASSYSLGQGDYEQYF.

The chain couples TRBV24-1 to TRBJ2-2, with 11 nucleotides matching TRBD2. CDR3 length: 17 amino acids. The junction had 8 bases not matched to a gene; V was cut back by 4 bases and J by 5 bases. CDR1 and CDR2 (germline): KGHDR, SFDVKD. The CDR3 region is CATSEGGLAGETGELFF. CDR3 nucleotides: TGTGCCACCAGTGAAGGTGGACTAGCGGGTGAAACCGGGGAGCTGTTTTTT.

This CDR3 reads CASYPPNTGELFF. CDR3 DNA: TGTGCCAGCTATCCGCCGAACACCGGGGAGCTGTTTTTT. This sequence joins TRBV11-2 and TRBJ2-2; D unclear. In germline, CDR1 is SGHAT, CDR2 FQNNGV. V was shortened by 8 bases and J by 0 bases, with 7 bases between the two germline ends. The CDR3 is 13 amino acids.

The genes are TRBV19 and TRBJ2-2, with a possible D match to TRBD1 (5 bases). Germline V gene lookup returns CDR1 LNHDA and CDR2 SQIVND (reference sequence). V was pared by 6 bases and J by 5 bases, with 13 bases between. CDR3 size: 14 residues. The CDR3 DNA follows: TGTGCCAGTAGCTTTCAGGGATTAACCGGGGAGCTGTTTTTT. This translates into CASSFQGLTGELFF. Based on the CDR3 plus reference TRBV19 and TRBJ2-2, the full variable domain is DGGITQSPKYLFRKEGQNVTLSCEQNLNHDAMYWYRQDPGQGLRLIYYSQIVNDFQKGDIAEGYSVSREKKESFPLTVTSAQKNPTAFYLCASSFQGLTGELFFGEGSRLTVL.

The V and J genes are TRBV6-5 and TRBJ2-7, with D perhaps being TRBD1 or TRBD2 (5 bases each). V was pared by 8 bases and J by 0 bases, with 14 bases between. Germline lookup yields CDR1 MNHEY and CDR2 SVGAGI. The CDR3 runs to 14 residues. CDR3 DNA sequence: TGTGCCAGCGGGGGACCCCCAACCTCCTACGAGCAGTACTTC. Protein product: CASGGPPTSYEQYF.